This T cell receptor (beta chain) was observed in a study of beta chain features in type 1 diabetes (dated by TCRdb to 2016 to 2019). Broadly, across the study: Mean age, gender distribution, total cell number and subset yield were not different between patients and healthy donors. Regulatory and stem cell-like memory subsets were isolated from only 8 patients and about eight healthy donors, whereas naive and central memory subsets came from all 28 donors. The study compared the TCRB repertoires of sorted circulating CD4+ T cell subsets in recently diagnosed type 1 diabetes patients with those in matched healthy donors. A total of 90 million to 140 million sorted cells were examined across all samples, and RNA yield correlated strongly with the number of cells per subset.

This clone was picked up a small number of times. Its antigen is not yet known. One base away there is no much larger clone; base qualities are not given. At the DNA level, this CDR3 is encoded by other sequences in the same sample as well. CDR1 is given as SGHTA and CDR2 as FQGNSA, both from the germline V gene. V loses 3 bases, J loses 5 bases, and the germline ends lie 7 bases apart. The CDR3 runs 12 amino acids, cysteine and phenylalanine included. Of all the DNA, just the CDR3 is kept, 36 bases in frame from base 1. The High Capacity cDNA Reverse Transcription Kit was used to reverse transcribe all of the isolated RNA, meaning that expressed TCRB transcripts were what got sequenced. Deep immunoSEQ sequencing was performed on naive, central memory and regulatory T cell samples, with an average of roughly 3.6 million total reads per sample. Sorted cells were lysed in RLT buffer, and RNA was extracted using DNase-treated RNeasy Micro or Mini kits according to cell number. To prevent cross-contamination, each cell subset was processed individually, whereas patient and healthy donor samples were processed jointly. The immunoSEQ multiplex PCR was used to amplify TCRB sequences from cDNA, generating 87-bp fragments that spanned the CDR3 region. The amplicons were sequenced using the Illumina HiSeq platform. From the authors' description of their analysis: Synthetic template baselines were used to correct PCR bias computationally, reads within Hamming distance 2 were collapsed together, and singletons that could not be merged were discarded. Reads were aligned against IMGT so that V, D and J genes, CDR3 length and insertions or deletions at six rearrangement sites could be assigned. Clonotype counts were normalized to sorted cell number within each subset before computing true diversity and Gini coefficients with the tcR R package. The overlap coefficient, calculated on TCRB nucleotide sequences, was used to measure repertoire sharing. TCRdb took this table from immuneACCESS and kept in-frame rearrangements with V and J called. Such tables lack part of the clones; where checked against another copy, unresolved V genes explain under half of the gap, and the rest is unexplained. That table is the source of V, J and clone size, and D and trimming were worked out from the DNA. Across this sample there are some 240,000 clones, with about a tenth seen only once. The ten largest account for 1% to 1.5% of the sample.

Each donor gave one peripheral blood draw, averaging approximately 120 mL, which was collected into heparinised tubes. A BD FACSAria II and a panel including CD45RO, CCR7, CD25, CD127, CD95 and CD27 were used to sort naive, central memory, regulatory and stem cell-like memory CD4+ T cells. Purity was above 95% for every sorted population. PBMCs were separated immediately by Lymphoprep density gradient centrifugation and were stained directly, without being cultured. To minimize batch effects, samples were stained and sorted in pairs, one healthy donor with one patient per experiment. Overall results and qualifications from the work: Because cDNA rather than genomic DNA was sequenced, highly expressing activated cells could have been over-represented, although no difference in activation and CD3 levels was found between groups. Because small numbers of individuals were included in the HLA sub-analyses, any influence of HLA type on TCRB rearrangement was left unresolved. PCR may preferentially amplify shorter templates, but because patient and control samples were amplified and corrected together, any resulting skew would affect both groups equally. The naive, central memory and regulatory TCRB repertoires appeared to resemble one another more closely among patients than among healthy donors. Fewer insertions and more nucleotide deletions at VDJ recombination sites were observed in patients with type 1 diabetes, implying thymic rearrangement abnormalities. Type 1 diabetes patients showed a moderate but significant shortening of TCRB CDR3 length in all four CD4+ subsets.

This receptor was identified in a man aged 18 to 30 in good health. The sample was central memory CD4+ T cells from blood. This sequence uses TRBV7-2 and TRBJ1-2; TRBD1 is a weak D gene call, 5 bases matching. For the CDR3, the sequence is CASSLQGYGYTF. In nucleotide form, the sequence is TGTGCCAGCAGCTTGCAGGGTTATGGCTACACCTTC.